This TCR beta chain was captured by sequencing in a study of T cells in Graves' hyperthyroidism and ophthalmopathy (dated by TCRdb to the late 2010s). Notes on the research overall: Peripheral blood samples were taken at the time of initial diagnosis, prior to any treatment. In addition, the study compared T-cell repertoires in thyroid tissue and in blood from 6 or 7 Graves' hyperthyroidism patients. Prospective prediction of ophthalmopathy was tested in an independent validation cohort of 18 to 20 hyperthyroidism patients and 17 patients who later progressed to ophthalmopathy. The paper describes TCR Vbeta CDR3 sequencing of 120 to 150 peripheral blood samples, made up of 43 ophthalmopathy patients, approximately 73 hyperthyroidism patients and about 17 progressor patients. Following sampling, methimazole starting at 30 mg daily was given to hyperthyroidism patients, and high-dose intravenous methylprednisolone was given to ophthalmopathy patients. To identify TCR V-J signatures that set the groups apart, the researchers used a discovery cohort of 100 patients, made up of some 41 with Graves' ophthalmopathy and 55 to 65 with stable Graves' hyperthyroidism. The roughly 100 discovery patients were randomly split 7:3 into training and test sets. Overall results and qualifications from the work: Sample size was not statistically predetermined, and blinding of investigators to group allocation was not performed. A 13 V-J signature model separated ophthalmopathy from stable hyperthyroidism, with approximately 87% sensitivity and about 81% specificity in cross-validation and 80%/75% in testing. In validation, the model predicted progression to ophthalmopathy with approximately 70% sensitivity and roughly 75% specificity, a median of about six months before onset. Most expanded thyroid clonotypes (frequency above 0.001) were also detected in blood, suggesting blood repertoires may reflect thyroid immune responses.

To note about this clonotype: Its antigen remains unidentified. Qualities for individual bases were not recorded, and no much larger clone is one base off.

Stable Graves' hyperthyroidism was defined as no progression to ophthalmopathy during 18 months of follow-up. Hyperthyroidism patients were aged 18 to 65 years and newly diagnosed, with disease duration of less than 2 months. Exclusion was applied to patients with uncontrolled infections, other autoimmune diseases, pregnancy or lactation. Clinical symptoms, serum thyroxine and TRAb, thyroid ultrasound, and orbital computed tomography formed the basis for the diagnoses. Ficoll-Paque density gradient centrifugation was used to isolate PBMCs from under 11 ml of fresh peripheral blood. Total RNA was extracted using Trizol reagent, and RNA quality was assessed on an Agilent 2100 Bioanalyzer. V lost 0 bases and J lost 0 bases; the stretch between them is 10 bases long. The germline V gene gives CDR1 as SGHRS and CDR2 as YFSETQ. Including the terminal cysteine and phenylalanine, the CDR3 comprises 16 residues. The DNA shown is the 48-base CDR3, in frame from base 1.

The TCR beta CDR3 regions were amplified from RNA transcripts. For the first round of RT-PCR on the TCR CDR3, the HTBI primer set was used together with the Qiagen OneStep RT-PCR kit. Libraries were constructed in a second round of multiplex PCR, after which size selection and purification were performed. The libraries were sequenced on an Illumina HiSeq2000 using paired-end 100 bp reads. In the paper's pipeline: SOAPnuke was used to process the raw data, throwing out any read that contained adapters or uncalled bases, had a mean Phred below 15, or lacked an exact constant-primer or identifier match. High-quality paired reads were merged with COPE v1.2.5, and unique nucleotide sequences were defined as clonotypes. MiTCR v1.1 was used to align the clonotypes against IMGT TRBV, TRBD and TRBJ reference segments. Only V-J combinations with frequency above 0.0001, covering about 99% of repertoires, were analysed. The TCS score was defined as the ratio of F50 (clonal expansion) to E x V (chaos), calculated using BLOSUM62-based TCRdist between CDR3 peptides within each V-J. Welch's t-statistics and random forest reduced 500 to 550 V-J features to 13, which were used in a naive Bayes classifier (R e1071). TCRdb's own reprocessing of the public reads used fastp at Q25 and MiXCR and kept productive beta chains. Every distinct CDR3 protein forms one entry, paired with its most common genes and DNA. The V and J calls here are based on TCRdb, not the publication. This sample has fewer than 350,000 distinct CDR3 sequences in its table, and roughly 18% of those were observed once. The ten largest clones represent about half of the sample.

Sequenced material: blood. The receptor chain draws on TRBV5-1 and TRBJ2-1, with no reliable assignment of the D segment. This receptor was identified in a woman between 45 and 60 years old with Graves' hyperthyroidism. Here the CDR3 is given as CASSLVLLSSYNEQFF. The DNA sequence is TGCGCCAGCAGCTTGGTTCTCCTTAGCTCCTACAATGAGCAGTTCTTC.